A single sample gave rise to the 17 T cell receptor beta chains below, sequenced in a study of shared clonotypes between healthy human individuals. TCRdb keeps only in-frame clones here, not all; method: immunoSEQ multiplex PCR. The data contain some 1.4 million clones, roughly 96% of them seen just once; the ten biggest clones take up roughly 1.2%. Sequencing input: naive CD4+ T cells sorted from blood. Sample subset: CD45RA+ positively selected. The receptors shown here come from a man aged 30-40 years in good health.

This rearrangement joins TRBV30 to TRBJ1-5, with TRBD1 as a possible D gene (6 bases). The CDR3 has 14 residues. The germline V gene has CDR1 GTSNPN and CDR2 SVGIG (reference sequence). Trimming cost V 7 bases and J 5 bases, with 18 bases left between them. CDR3 nucleotides: TGTGCCTTTCGCCCGGGACACCAGGATCAGCCCCAGCATTTT. Its translation is CAFRPGHQDQPQHF. Drawing the rest from reference TRBV30 and TRBJ1-5, the complete variable domain is SQTIHQWPATLVQPVGSPLSLECTVEGTSNPNLYWYRQAAGRGLQLLFYSVGIGQISSEVPQNLSASRPQDRQFILSSKKLLLSDSGFYLCAFRPGHQDQPQHFGDGTRLSIL.

This clone was seen once. The V and J genes are TRBV5-6 and TRBJ2-1; perhaps D is TRBD1 or TRBD2 (6 bases each). Trimming removed 3 bases from V and 3 bases from J, with 13 bases in between. This CDR3 region has 15 residues. CDR1 SGHDT and CDR2 YYEEEE come from the germline V gene. The CDR3 region has the DNA TGTGCCAGCAGCTGGATAGGGGGGAGCTACAATGAGCAGTTCTTC. It yields the protein CASSWIGGSYNEQFF.

The chain has TRBV4-2 and TRBJ2-7, with D unclear. In germline, CDR1 is LGHNA, CDR2 YNFKEQ. CDR3 length: 14 amino acids. The V end was cut by 4 bases, the J end by 6 bases, with 16 bases between. CDR3 DNA sequence: TGTGCCAGCAGCCTCCTAGGGCGACCCGGCGAGCAGTACTTC. Protein product: CASSLLGRPGEQYF.

In its sample, this clone was seen a few times. The chain is built from TRBV6-1 and TRBJ2-7, with 7 bases lining up with TRBD2. Trimming at V came to 6 bases and at J to 3 bases, leaving 5 bases not matched to a gene. CDR1 MNHNS and CDR2 SASEGT come from the germline V gene. The CDR3 covers 13 residues. The CDR3 nucleotides read TGTGCCAGCAGGCGGGGGTCGAACTACGAGCAGTACTTC. This codes for CASRRGSNYEQYF.

The V and J genes are TRBV7-9 and TRBJ1-1; the match to TRBD1 covers 8 bases. Germline trimming cut 5 bases from V and 4 bases from J; bases unmatched to any gene: 12. Germline V CDR1 and CDR2: SEHNR, FQNEAQ (reference sequence). The CDR3 covers 16 residues. The CDR3 sequence: CASSELRTGFGTEAFF. Here the CDR3 DNA reads TGTGCCAGCAGCGAGCTCCGGACAGGGTTCGGCACTGAAGCTTTCTTT.

This chain joins TRBV5-1 and TRBJ1-2, with a weak D call TRBD1 (5 bases). CDR3 size: 15 residues. Trimming took 5 bases from V and 0 from J, leaving 14 bases between them. CDR1 and CDR2 from the germline V gene are SGHRS and YFSETQ. The CDR3 loop is CASSGRGPTNYGYTF. The CDR3, as DNA: TGCGCCAGCAGTGGGCGGGGACCCACTAACTATGGCTACACCTTC.

V is TRBV6-6 and J is TRBJ1-5; possible D gene TRBD1, 5 bases. Germline-derived CDR1 and CDR2 are MNHNY and SVGAGI (reference sequence). The ends were cut back, 2 bases at V and 7 bases at J, with 15 bases in the middle. CDR3 length equals 15 residues. The CDR3: CASSYGRGIGQPQHF. In DNA form, the CDR3 reads TGTGCCAGCAGTTACGGTCGGGGGATCGGCCAGCCCCAGCATTTT.

V gene TRBV6-1 combines with J gene TRBJ2-1, with D perhaps matching TRBD2 (5 bases). Between the trimmed V and J ends, which lost 3 bases and 9 bases, there was a span of 18 bases. Germline assignment: CDR1 MNHNS and CDR2 SASEGT. CDR3 size: 15 residues. CDR3 in amino acids: CASSDSGESASEQFF. In DNA, the CDR3 is TGTGCCAGCAGTGACTCCGGGGAATCGGCGAGTGAGCAGTTCTTC.

The chain uses TRBV5-1 and TRBJ2-3; D might be TRBD1 (6 bases). In germline, CDR1 is SGHRS, CDR2 YFSETQ. The CDR3 has 16 amino acids. V dropped 0 bases and J dropped 4 bases, with 15 bases sitting between them. The CDR3 coding sequence is TGCGCCAGCAGCTTGGTAGCCCCAGGGGCGGCAGATACGCAGTATTTT. Its protein product is CASSLVAPGAADTQYF.

The V and J genes are TRBV6-5 and TRBJ1-1, with 7 bases matching TRBD1. In germline, CDR1 is MNHEY, CDR2 SVGAGI. The CDR3 is 13 residues long. The V and J ends lost 8 bases and 11 bases, in that order; junction bases with no gene match: 14. The CDR3 nucleotides are TGTGCCAGCCACCAGGGGGGCGATTGGAGGGCTTTCTTT. Translating gives CASHQGGDWRAFF.

This chain uses TRBV6-1 with TRBJ1-5; D call uncertain. Germline CDR1 reads MNHNS; CDR2 reads SASEGT. V lost 3 bases, J lost 3 bases, and 12 bases lay in between. This CDR3 spans 15 amino acids. CDR3 coding DNA: TGTGCCAGCAGTGACCTTTCTGGGAACAATCAGCCCCAGCATTTT. It yields the protein CASSDLSGNNQPQHF.

This clone was counted a single time. The chain couples TRBV6-5 to TRBJ1-1; the D is unclear. Germline V gene sequence: CDR1 MNHEY, CDR2 SVGAGI. The V end was cut by 2 bases, the J end by 9 bases, with 10 bases between. The CDR3 spans 12 residues. The CDR3 sequence is CASSYLGEQAFF. The CDR3 DNA sequence: TGTGCCAGCAGTTACCTCGGGGAACAAGCTTTCTTT.

The rearrangement joins TRBV5-1 to TRBJ1-1, with D possibly being TRBD1 (5 bases). The CDR3 is 14 residues long. The V end was cut by 4 bases, the J end by 0 bases, with 10 bases between. In germline, CDR1 is SGHRS, CDR2 YFSETQ. The CDR3 region has the DNA TGCGCCAGCAGCGAGACAGTTTTGAACACTGAAGCTTTCTTT. This codes for CASSETVLNTEAFF.

The rearrangement links TRBV28 to TRBJ2-7, with TRBD1 matching 7 bases. In germline, CDR1 is MDHEN, CDR2 SYDVKM. J gave up 4 bases and V 2 bases, and 5 bases lay outside the gene matches. The CDR3 has 14 amino acids. In nucleotides, the CDR3 is TGTGCCAGCAGTTTAAACAGGGGAATATACGAGCAGTACTTC. This translates into CASSLNRGIYEQYF.

This chain uses TRBV9 with TRBJ2-3, with 7 positions matching TRBD1. Germline assignment: CDR1 SGDLS and CDR2 YYNGEE. V lost 3 bases and J lost 5; bases outside the gene matches: 6. There are 14 residues in the CDR3. The CDR3 nucleotides are TGTGCCAGCAGCGCCCAGGGGGTCGGAGATACGCAGTATTTT. Translating it yields CASSAQGVGDTQYF.

CDR3 region: CASSPQVRGLANEKLFF. The CDR3, as DNA: TGCGCCAGCAGTCCTCAGGTCCGGGGGTTAGCTAATGAAAAACTGTTTTTT. This chain joins TRBV5-1 and TRBJ1-4, with D tentatively TRBD1 (5 bases). CDR1 SGHRS and CDR2 YFSETQ come from the germline V gene. CDR3 length equals 17 residues. Trimming stripped 5 bases from V and 3 bases from J, with 20 bases between.

The chain combines TRBV2 with TRBJ1-3; D gene uncertain. V lost 7 bases to trimming and J lost 2 bases, with 9 bases between them. This CDR3 is built from 13 residues. Germline-derived CDR1 and CDR2 are SNHLY and FYNNEI. CDR3 coding DNA: TGTGCCAGCACTAGGGAGACTGGAAACACCATATATTTT. Its protein is CASTRETGNTIYF.